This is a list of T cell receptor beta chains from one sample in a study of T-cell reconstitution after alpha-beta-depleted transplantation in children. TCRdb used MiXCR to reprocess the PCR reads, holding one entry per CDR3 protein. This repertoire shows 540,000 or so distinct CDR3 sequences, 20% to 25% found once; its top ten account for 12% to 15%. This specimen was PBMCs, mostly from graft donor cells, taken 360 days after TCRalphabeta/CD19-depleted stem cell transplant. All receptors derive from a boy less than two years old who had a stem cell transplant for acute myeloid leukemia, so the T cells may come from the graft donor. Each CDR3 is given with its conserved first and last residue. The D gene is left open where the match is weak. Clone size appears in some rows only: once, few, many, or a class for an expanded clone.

CASSLGADFVGPLDGEQYF	TGTGCCAGCAGCTTAGGGGCGGATTTCGTCGGACCTTTGGACGGTGAGCAGTACTTC	19	NA	TRBJ2-7	NA	TRBV11-1
CSVDKVGGAETQYF	TGCAGCGTTGACAAGGTGGGGGGGGCTGAGACCCAGTACTTC	14	many	TRBJ2-5	NA	TRBV29-1
CSAGDTLNTEAFF	TGCAGTGCTGGCGACACTTTGAACACTGAAGCTTTCTTT	13	few	TRBJ1-1	NA	TRBV20-1
CASSLAGTRSNEQFF	TGTGCCAGCAGCTTAGCCGGGACTAGATCCAATGAGCAGTTCTTC	15	NA	TRBJ2-1	TRBD2	TRBV7-2
CASSEGDQFSGANVLTF	TGTGCCAGCAGTGAGGGGGACCAATTTTCTGGGGCCAACGTCCTGACTTTC	17	few	TRBJ2-6	NA	TRBV6-1
CASSYSDRIETQYF	TGTGCCAGCAGTTACTCGGACAGGATAGAGACCCAGTACTTC	14	few	TRBJ2-5	TRBD1	TRBV6-5
CASTQSPGRFYEQYF	TGTGCCAGCACTCAATCCCCGGGGCGTTTCTACGAGCAGTACTTC	15	many	TRBJ2-7	NA	TRBV12-3/TRBV12-4
CASSFRSRRTGELFF	TGTGCCAGCAGCTTTCGATCGCGGCGAACCGGGGAGCTGTTTTTT	15	NA	TRBJ2-2	NA	TRBV11-2
CASSRGWGGPQHF	TGTGCCAGCAGCCGAGGGTGGGGTGGGCCCCAGCATTTT	13	NA	TRBJ1-5	NA	TRBV28
CASLRALNSLPGEFF	TGTGCCAGCCTACGGGCTCTTAACAGCCTCCCCGGAGAGTTCTTC	15	NA	TRBJ2-1	NA	TRBV6-1
CASSSTRGSSEQYF	TGTGCCAGCAGTTCGACTAGGGGGTCGAGTGAGCAGTACTTC	14	NA	TRBJ2-7	NA	TRBV27
CASSINIDPNTEAFF	TGTGCCAGCAGTATAAATATCGACCCTAACACTGAAGCTTTCTTT	15	NA	TRBJ1-1	NA	TRBV27
CSARQGGTNEKLFF	TGCAGTGCGCGACAGGGGGGGACTAATGAAAAACTGTTTTTT	14	many	TRBJ1-4	TRBD1	TRBV20-1
CASSGRTGTGANVLTF	TGTGCCAGCAGCGGAAGGACGGGGACTGGGGCCAACGTCCTGACTTTC	16	NA	TRBJ2-6	NA	TRBV7-8
CASSLFQRGGTDTQYF	TGTGCCAGCAGTTTATTCCAGCGGGGGGGCACAGATACGCAGTATTTT	16	NA	TRBJ2-3	TRBD2	TRBV12-3/TRBV12-4
CSALSGGRTDTQYF	TGCAGTGCCCTTAGCGGGGGCCGCACAGATACGCAGTATTTT	14	NA	TRBJ2-3	TRBD2	TRBV20-1
CGIRGGNSPLHF	TGCGGCATTCGGGGCGGTAATTCACCCCTCCACTTT	12	many	TRBJ1-6	NA	TRBV20-1
CASSLRSTGTGRNEQFF	TGTGCCAGCAGCTTAAGATCGACCGGGACAGGCAGAAATGAGCAGTTCTTC	17	once	TRBJ2-1	TRBD1	TRBV11-2
CASRAGGRGNTIYF	TGTGCCAGCAGGGCCGGGGGACGTGGAAACACCATATATTTT	14	NA	TRBJ1-3	NA	TRBV6-5
CASSQDTGGNTGELFF	TGCGCCAGCAGCCAAGATACAGGGGGGAACACCGGGGAGCTGTTTTTT	16	NA	TRBJ2-2	TRBD1	TRBV4-3
CASSLAPLSSYEQYF	TGTGCCAGCAGCTTAGCTCCTCTGAGCTCCTACGAGCAGTACTTC	15	few	TRBJ2-7	NA	TRBV7-2
CSAILAGANYGYTF	TGCAGTGCTATTCTTGCAGGGGCCAACTATGGCTACACCTTC	14	few	TRBJ1-2	NA	TRBV20-1